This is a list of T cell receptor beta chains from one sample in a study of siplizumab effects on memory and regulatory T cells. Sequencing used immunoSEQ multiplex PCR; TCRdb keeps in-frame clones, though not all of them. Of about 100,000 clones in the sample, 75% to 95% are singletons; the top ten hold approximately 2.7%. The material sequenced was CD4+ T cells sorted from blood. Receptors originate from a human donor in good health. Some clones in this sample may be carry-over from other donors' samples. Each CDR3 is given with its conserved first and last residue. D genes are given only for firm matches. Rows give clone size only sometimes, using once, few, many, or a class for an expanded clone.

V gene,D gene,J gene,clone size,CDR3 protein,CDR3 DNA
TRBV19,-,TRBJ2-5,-,CASGDQGTQETQYF,TGTGCCTCCGGGGACCAGGGGACCCAAGAGACCCAGTACTTC
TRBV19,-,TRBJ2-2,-,CASSPGHTNTGELFF,TGTGCCAGTAGTCCGGGACACACGAACACCGGGGAGCTGTTTTTT
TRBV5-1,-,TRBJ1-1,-,CASSLGRLNTEAFF,TGCGCCAGCAGCTTAGGCAGATTGAACACTGAAGCTTTCTTT
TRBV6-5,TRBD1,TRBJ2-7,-,CASSYVQGAPYEQYF,TGTGCCAGCAGTTACGTTCAGGGGGCTCCCTACGAGCAGTACTTC
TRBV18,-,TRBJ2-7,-,CASSLQENRGEQYF,TGTGCCAGCTCACTGCAGGAAAATCGGGGCGAGCAGTACTTC
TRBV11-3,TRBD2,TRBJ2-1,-,CASSPGGLAGVNEQFF,TGTGCCAGCAGCCCAGGGGGACTAGCGGGAGTCAATGAGCAGTTCTTC
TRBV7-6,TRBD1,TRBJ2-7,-,CASSLGTGGDPYEQYF,TGTGCCAGCAGCTTAGGGACAGGGGGTGACCCCTACGAGCAGTACTTC
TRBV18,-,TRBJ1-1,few,CASALGVEAFF,TGTGCCAGTGCCTTGGGTGTGGAAGCTTTCTTT
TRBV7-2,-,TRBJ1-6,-,CASSPRGNSPLHF,TGTGCCAGCAGCCCCCGGGGCAATTCACCCCTCCACTTT
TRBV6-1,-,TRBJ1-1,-,CASSPATPNTEAFF,TGTGCCAGCAGTCCCGCGACGCCGAACACTGAAGCTTTCTTT
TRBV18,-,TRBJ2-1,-,CASSPRGVTGHNEQFF,TGTGCCAGCTCACCAAGAGGGGTCACTGGCCACAATGAGCAGTTCTTC
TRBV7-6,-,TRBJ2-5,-,CASSSGQYETQYF,TGTGCCAGCAGCTCCGGACAGTACGAGACCCAGTACTTC
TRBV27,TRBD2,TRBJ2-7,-,CASRRPGLAYEQYF,TGTGCCAGCAGACGCCCGGGACTAGCATACGAGCAGTACTTC
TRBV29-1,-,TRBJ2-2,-,CSVVGDGNTGELFF,TGCAGCGTTGTTGGCGACGGGAACACCGGGGAGCTGTTTTTT
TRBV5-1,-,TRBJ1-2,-,CASSLSARLVTGGYGYTF,TGCGCCAGCAGCTTGTCCGCCCGGCTTGTGACCGGCGGCTATGGCTACACCTTC
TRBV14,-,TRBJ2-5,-,CASSQVIGGTQYF,TGTGCCAGCAGCCAAGTTATCGGAGGGACCCAGTACTTC
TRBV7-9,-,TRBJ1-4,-,CASSPREIEKLFF,TGTGCCAGCAGCCCAAGAGAGATTGAAAAACTGTTTTTT
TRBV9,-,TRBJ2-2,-,CASSARDRGTGELFF,TGTGCCAGCAGCGCCCGGGACCGGGGCACCGGGGAGCTGTTTTTT
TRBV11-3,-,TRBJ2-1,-,CASSLEAGQNEQFF,TGTGCCAGCAGCTTAGAGGCAGGGCAAAATGAGCAGTTCTTC
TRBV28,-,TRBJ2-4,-,CASREMDIQYF,TGTGCCAGCAGGGAGATGGACATTCAGTACTTC
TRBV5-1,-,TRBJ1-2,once,CASSLSGEGYGYTF,TGCGCCAGCAGCTTGTCTGGGGAAGGCTATGGCTACACCTTC
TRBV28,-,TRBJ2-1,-,CASRAALNWVSGVLSSYNEQFF,TGTGCCAGCAGAGCAGCTTTAAACTGGGTATCAGGAGTCTTAAGCTCCTACAATGAGCAGTTCTTC
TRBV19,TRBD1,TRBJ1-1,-,CASSNTGDTEAFF,TGTGCCAGTAGTAACACAGGGGACACTGAAGCTTTCTTT
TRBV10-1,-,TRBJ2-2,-,CASSGEYTGELFF,TGCGCCAGCAGTGGGGAGTACACCGGGGAGCTGTTTTTT
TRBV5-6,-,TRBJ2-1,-,CASSFTGRSYNEQFF,TGTGCCAGCAGCTTTACAGGGCGCTCCTACAATGAGCAGTTCTTC
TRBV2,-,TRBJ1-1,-,CASSEQGETEAFF,TGTGCCAGCAGTGAACAGGGCGAAACTGAAGCTTTCTTT
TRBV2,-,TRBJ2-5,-,CASADTVRATQYF,TGTGCCAGCGCGGACACCGTCCGAGCGACCCAGTACTTC
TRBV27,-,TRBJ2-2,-,CASRPQGSNTGELFF,TGTGCCAGCAGGCCCCAGGGATCGAACACCGGGGAGCTGTTTTTT
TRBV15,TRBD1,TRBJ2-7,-,CATSRVWKGAFSYEQYF,TGTGCCACCAGCAGAGTATGGAAGGGGGCGTTCTCCTACGAGCAGTACTTC
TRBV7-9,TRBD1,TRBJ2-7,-,CASSRDRSTGDRDEQYF,TGTGCCAGCAGCCGCGACCGATCAACAGGGGACCGAGACGAGCAGTACTTC
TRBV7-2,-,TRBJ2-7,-,CASSLTSVEQYF,TGTGCCAGCAGCTTAACGAGTGTCGAGCAGTACTTC
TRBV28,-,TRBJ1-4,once,CASRYIEKLFF,TGTGCCAGCAGATACATAGAAAAACTGTTTTTT
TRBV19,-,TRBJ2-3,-,CASSTEGTWRGDTQYF,TGTGCCAGTAGTACAGAGGGGACCTGGAGGGGTGATACGCAGTATTTT
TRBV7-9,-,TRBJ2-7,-,CASSYRTYEQYF,TGTGCCAGCAGCTACCGTACGTACGAGCAGTACTTC
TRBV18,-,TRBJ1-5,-,CASSLGGGVQPQHF,TGTGCCAGCTCACTAGGGGGGGGCGTTCAGCCCCAGCATTTT
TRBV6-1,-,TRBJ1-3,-,CASSSVDTIYF,TGTGCCAGCAGTTCGGTGGACACCATATATTTT
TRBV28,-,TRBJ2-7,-,CASSDLPGWVEQYF,TGTGCCAGCAGTGATCTGCCGGGTTGGGTCGAGCAGTACTTC